This TCR beta chain was identified in a study of OX40 agonist ivuxolimab in advanced cancers. Findings and caveats of the study: Some of the nonresponding patients also showed low levels of normalized T-cell clonal expansion. Antigens targeted by the expanded peripheral T cells were not determined.

This clone came up once. The antigen remains undetermined. CDR1 and CDR2 (germline): MNHEY, SVGAGI. The CDR3 totals 15 residues. V shed 6 bases and J shed 4 bases, with 18 bases lying between them. This table comes from immunoSEQ multiplex PCR, and its TCRdb copy is limited to in-frame clones, with some not included. The data contain 20,000 to 30,000 clones, around 79% of them singletons. The V gene is TRBV6-5, the J gene TRBJ1-1; TRBD1 might be the D (6 bases). Sequenced here: CD4+ or CD8+ T cells sorted from blood, sampled in a trial of the OX40 agonist ivuxolimab. The sequence came from an adult with an advanced solid tumor such as melanoma, head and neck, liver or kidney cancer. The CDR3 spells CASRSGGQRGTEAFF. The CDR3 bases are TGTGCCAGCAGGAGTGGAGGACAGCGTGGCACTGAAGCTTTCTTT.